These T cell receptor beta chains were read from a single sample in a study of persistence of HIV-infected CD4 T cells. Here immunoSEQ multiplex PCR was the method, and the copy in TCRdb shows in-frame clones only, minus some. The data show about 36,000 clones, with approximately 78% seen just once and more than 0.9% held by the top ten. No cognate antigen is known for these TCRs. Sample: cultured CD4+ T cells from PBMCs, taken from a patient who received antiretroviral therapy. The origin of the receptors is an adult with HIV. The donor label of this sample is uncertain. CDR3s include the opening cysteine and the closing phenylalanine or tryptophan. The order of the fields is clone size, V gene, D gene, J gene, CDR3 protein, CDR3 DNA. A D gene is named only where the DNA matches it firmly. Size is stated for part of the rows, as once, few or many counts, or as a class when the clone is expanded.

NA,TRBV6-1,NA,TRBJ1-2,CASSERGRANYGYTF,TGTGCCAGCAGTGAACGGGGCAGAGCAAACTATGGCTACACCTTC
few,TRBV6-5,TRBD2,TRBJ2-5,CASSRGTSQETQYF,TGTGCCAGCAGCCGAGGGACTAGCCAAGAGACCCAGTACTTC
NA,TRBV27,TRBD2,TRBJ2-7,CASTGLAGFSEQYF,TGTGCCAGCACTGGACTAGCGGGGTTCTCCGAGCAGTACTTC
NA,TRBV6-4,TRBD1,TRBJ2-2,CASSASQGGTGELFF,TGTGCCAGCAGTGCCTCACAGGGGGGCACCGGGGAGCTGTTTTTT
NA,TRBV5-4,TRBD2,TRBJ2-1,CASSLAGERGEQFF,TGTGCCAGCAGCCTAGCGGGGGAACGGGGTGAGCAGTTCTTC
NA,TRBV7-9,NA,TRBJ1-1,CASRLNSAENTEAFF,TGTGCCAGCAGGCTCAATTCGGCGGAGAACACTGAAGCTTTCTTT
NA,TRBV25-1,NA,TRBJ1-2,CASSEYGGSEIYGYTF,TGTGCCAGCAGTGAATATGGGGGTTCGGAGATCTATGGCTACACCTTC
few,TRBV5-6,TRBD1,TRBJ1-6,CASTTTGQRLNYNSPLHF,TGTGCCAGTACGACGACGGGACAGCGTTTGAACTATAATTCACCCCTCCACTTT
NA,TRBV27,NA,TRBJ1-6,CASSFGRNNSPLHF,TGTGCCAGCAGTTTTGGGCGGAATAATTCACCCCTCCACTTT
NA,TRBV25-1,NA,TRBJ1-2,CASSTVNYGYTF,TGTGCCAGCAGCACAGTCAACTATGGCTACACCTTC
NA,TRBV27,TRBD2,TRBJ2-4,CASSFSGGNIQYF,TGTGCCAGCAGTTTTTCGGGGGGTAACATTCAGTACTTC
NA,TRBV11-1,TRBD1,TRBJ2-3,CASSSPGQGSDTQYF,TGTGCCAGCAGCTCACCGGGACAGGGCTCAGATACGCAGTATTTT
NA,TRBV30,NA,TRBJ2-5,CAWSHRGGETQYF,TGTGCCTGGAGTCATAGGGGCGGCGAGACCCAGTACTTC
NA,TRBV7-6,TRBD1,TRBJ1-1,CASSSRTGVTEAFF,TGTGCCAGCAGCTCTCGGACAGGGGTTACTGAAGCTTTCTTT
NA,TRBV30,TRBD1,TRBJ1-2,CAWSFGDRVNYGYTF,TGTGCCTGGAGCTTCGGTGACAGGGTGAACTATGGCTACACCTTC
few,TRBV6-2/TRBV6-3,NA,TRBJ1-1,CASSYRSTEAFF,TGTGCCAGCAGTTACCGCAGTACTGAAGCTTTCTTT
NA,TRBV6-5,NA,TRBJ1-6,CASSLSNSPLHF,TGTGCCAGCAGTCTGTCTAATTCACCCCTCCACTTT
NA,TRBV9,TRBD1,TRBJ1-4,CASSPQTGSNEKLFF,TGTGCCAGCAGCCCGCAGACAGGGTCCAATGAAAAACTGTTTTTT
NA,TRBV11-1,TRBD1,TRBJ2-2,CASSLGQGLAGELFF,TGTGCCAGCAGCTTAGGACAGGGGTTGGCCGGGGAGCTGTTTTTT
NA,TRBV15,NA,TRBJ2-3,CATSREKAGVDTQYF,TGTGCCACCAGCAGAGAGAAAGCAGGGGTAGATACGCAGTATTTT
NA,TRBV19,TRBD1,TRBJ1-6,CASTSNGGGGNSPLHF,TGTGCCAGTACCTCAAACGGAGGGGGCGGCAATTCACCCCTCCACTTT
NA,TRBV28,NA,TRBJ1-1,CASSGNRNTEAFF,TGTGCCAGCAGCGGGAACAGGAACACTGAAGCTTTCTTT
NA,TRBV24-1,NA,TRBJ1-5,CATSDSGAGQPQHF,TGTGCCACCAGTGATTCAGGGGCAGGGCAGCCCCAGCATTTT
NA,TRBV5-1,NA,TRBJ2-2,CASSLGGIAGTGELFF,TGCGCCAGCAGCTTAGGAGGGATCGCGGGCACCGGGGAGCTGTTTTTT
few,TRBV19,NA,TRBJ2-7,CASRGRDVAYEQYF,TGTGCCAGCCGGGGCAGGGACGTAGCCTACGAGCAGTACTTC
NA,TRBV11-2,NA,TRBJ2-7,CASSPINRQGLYSYEQYF,TGTGCCAGCAGCCCCATCAACCGACAGGGACTGTACTCCTACGAGCAGTACTTC
NA,TRBV12-5,TRBD1,TRBJ1-1,CASGMDRSGTEAFF,TGTGCTAGTGGTATGGACAGGTCGGGCACTGAAGCTTTCTTT
NA,TRBV2,TRBD1,TRBJ1-2,CASRTGQGARGYTF,TGTGCCAGCAGGACGGGACAGGGGGCGAGAGGCTACACCTTC
NA,TRBV6-1,NA,TRBJ2-3,CASSEMGVATDTQYF,TGTGCCAGCAGTGAAATGGGGGTGGCCACAGATACGCAGTATTTT
NA,TRBV5-5,TRBD1,TRBJ1-5,CASSPGTGRHQPQHF,TGTGCCAGCAGCCCTGGGACAGGGAGACATCAGCCCCAGCATTTT
NA,TRBV12-3/TRBV12-4,NA,TRBJ2-1,CASSLVLGNEQFF,TGTGCCAGCAGCCTAGTCCTAGGTAATGAGCAGTTCTTC
NA,TRBV7-3,NA,TRBJ2-2,CASSHARDTGELFF,TGTGCCAGCAGTCACGCAAGGGACACCGGGGAGCTGTTTTTT
NA,TRBV5-4,NA,TRBJ1-6,CASSLIGGIESAPLHF,TGTGCCAGCAGCTTGATTGGGGGTATCGAATCGGCACCCCTCCACTTT
once,TRBV2,TRBD1,TRBJ1-6,CASSSEAGGNSPLHF,TGTGCCAGCAGTTCGGAGGCAGGGGGTAATTCACCCCTCCACTTT
NA,TRBV10-2,TRBD1,TRBJ1-2,CASGTGNYGYTF,TGCGCCAGTGGGACAGGGAATTATGGCTACACCTTC
NA,TRBV5-4,NA,TRBJ1-1,CASSFIISGSRNTEAFF,TGTGCCAGCAGCTTCATTATATCCGGGTCGAGAAACACTGAAGCTTTCTTT
few,TRBV5-1,NA,TRBJ1-1,CASSGTRIDTEAFF,TGCGCCAGCAGCGGGACACGGATAGACACTGAAGCTTTCTTT
NA,TRBV2,NA,TRBJ2-2,CASSERGETGELFF,TGTGCCAGCAGTGAAAGGGGTGAGACCGGGGAGCTGTTTTTT
few,TRBV19,TRBD1,TRBJ1-2,CASSRTGAYGYTF,TGTGCCAGTAGCAGGACAGGGGCCTATGGCTACACCTTC